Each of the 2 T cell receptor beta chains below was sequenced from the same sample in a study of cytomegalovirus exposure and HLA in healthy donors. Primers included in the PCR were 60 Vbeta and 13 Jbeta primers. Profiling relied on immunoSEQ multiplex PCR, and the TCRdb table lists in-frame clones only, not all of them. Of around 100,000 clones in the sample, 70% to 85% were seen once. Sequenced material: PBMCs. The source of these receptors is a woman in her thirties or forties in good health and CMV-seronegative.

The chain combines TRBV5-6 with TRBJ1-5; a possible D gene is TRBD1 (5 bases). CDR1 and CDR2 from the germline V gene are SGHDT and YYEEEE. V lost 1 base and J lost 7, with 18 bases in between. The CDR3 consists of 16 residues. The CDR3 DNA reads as TGTGCCAGCAGCTTGCTTGATGGGGGGAAGGACCAGCCCCAGCATTTT. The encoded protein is CASSLLDGGKDQPQHF.

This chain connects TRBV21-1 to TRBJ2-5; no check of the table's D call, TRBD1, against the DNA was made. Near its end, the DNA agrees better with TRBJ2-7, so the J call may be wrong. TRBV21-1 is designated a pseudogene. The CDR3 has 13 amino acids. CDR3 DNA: TGTGCCAGCAGCAACAGGGCCGTTTACGAGCAGTACTTC. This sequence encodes CASSNRAVYEQYF.